This T cell receptor (beta chain) was identified in a study of lymphopenia after photon versus proton radiotherapy. Notes on the study in general: After lymphocyte nadir, photon-treated repertoires showed oligoclonal expansion, especially CD8+ Temra. In patients who died, overall survival fell as post-nadir TCR diversity dropped more. Survival link was tested only in deceased patients; proton benefit remains a possibility.

To note about this clone: Its specificity is unknown.

CDR1 and CDR2 from the germline V gene are SGHTA and FQGNSA. Deletions cut 4 bases from V and 5 bases from J, with 23 bases between. The CDR3 consists of 17 residues. Sequencing was performed with immunoSEQ multiplex PCR; in TCRdb, only in-frame clones are kept and a portion is missing. The sample has roughly 16,000 clones, approximately 84% seen once. The genes are TRBV7-2 and TRBJ1-1, with D hard to call. Specimen: peripheral blood, collected from a patient treated with proton-based radiotherapy. This TCR derives from a man in his 70s with pancreatic cancer. The CDR3 coding sequence is TGTGCCAGCAGCTCGCAGGAAGGAGGGTTTAGGCGGACTGAAGCTTTCTTT. Encoded protein: CASSSQEGGFRRTEAFF.